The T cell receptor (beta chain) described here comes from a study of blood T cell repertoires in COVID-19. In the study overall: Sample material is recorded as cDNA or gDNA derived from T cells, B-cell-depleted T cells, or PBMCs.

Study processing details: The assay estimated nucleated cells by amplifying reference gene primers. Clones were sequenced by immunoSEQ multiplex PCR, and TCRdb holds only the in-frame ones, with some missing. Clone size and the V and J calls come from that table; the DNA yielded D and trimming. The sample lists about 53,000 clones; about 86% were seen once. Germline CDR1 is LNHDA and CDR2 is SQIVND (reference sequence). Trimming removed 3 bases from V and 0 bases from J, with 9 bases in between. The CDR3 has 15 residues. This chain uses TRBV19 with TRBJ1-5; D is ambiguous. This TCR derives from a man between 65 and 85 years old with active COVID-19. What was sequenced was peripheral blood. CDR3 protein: CASSISLNSNQPQHF. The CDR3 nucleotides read TGTGCCAGTAGTATCTCCCTAAATAGCAATCAGCCCCAGCATTTT.